Following are 26 T cell receptor beta chains from one sample sequenced in a study of molecular identifiers for immune sequencing clone quantification. TCRdb reanalysed the PCR reads using MiXCR and keeps one entry per CDR3 protein. Among around 460,000 distinct CDR3 sequences, around 25% were seen once, and the ten largest hold about 0.75%. The sample comprised naive CD8+ T cells from blood, with Jurkat cell RNA spiked in. Subset defined: FACS-sorted CD8+CD4-CCR7+CD45RA+ naive T cells. The receptor source for this set is a human donor in good health. Some libraries in this study had Jurkat cell RNA spiked in.

This clonotype was found many times. The chain uses TRBV5-8 and TRBJ1-1; possible D gene TRBD1, 5 bases. Germline assignment: CDR1 SGHTS and CDR2 YDEGEE. V lost 2 bases to trimming and J lost 5 bases, with 13 bases between them. This CDR3 comprises 14 residues. This chain's CDR3 is CASSFAAEGTEAFF. The DNA for the CDR3 is TGTGCCAGCAGCTTCGCCGCCGAGGGGACTGAAGCTTTCTTT.

This clonotype was seen at least ten times. V and J are TRBV28 and TRBJ2-5, with D uncertain. In germline, CDR1 is MDHEN, CDR2 SYDVKM. Trimming took 5 bases from V and 5 from J, leaving 12 bases between them. CDR3 length: 13 amino acids. This CDR3 reads CASSIGPQETQYF. The DNA for the CDR3 is TGTGCCAGCAGTATCGGGCCTCAGGAGACCCAGTACTTC.

CDR3 DNA: TGTGCCAGCCATGACGTGGGGTTACCCTACGAGCAGTACTTC. It yields the protein CASHDVGLPYEQYF. V and J are TRBV2 and TRBJ2-7, with D uncertain. This CDR3 contains 14 residues. CDR1 and CDR2 from the germline V gene are SNHLY and FYNNEI. V was shortened by 8 bases and J by 2 bases, with 16 bases between the two germline ends.

Worth noting for this clonotype: A read error may account for a junction end that differs from germline. The V call is TRBV19, the J call TRBJ1-4; no clear D gene. This CDR3 spans 18 amino acids. Germline assignment: CDR1 LNHDA and CDR2 SQIVND (reference sequence). In DNA form, the CDR3 reads TGTGCCAGAAGTATCCCCTCGGTTTTCGACGGAAACAATGAAAAACTGTTTTTT. Translated: CARSIPSVFDGNNEKLFF.

This clonotype appeared many times. The chain employs TRBV12-3 or TRBV12-4 and TRBJ1-4, with D tentatively TRBD1 (6 bases). The V end lost 10 bases, the J end lost 5 bases, and 17 bases lay between the germline ends. CDR3 length: 14 residues. The CDR3, as DNA: TGTGCCACCAAGAGCCCAACAGGGAATGAAAAACTGTTTTTT. Residues: CATKSPTGNEKLFF.

This clonotype was seen more than once but under ten times. The chain couples TRBV6-6 to TRBJ2-3; 9 bases line up with TRBD1. With V trimmed by 6 bases and J by 3 bases, 10 bases remained unmatched. The CDR3 is 16 amino acids. The V gene's germline CDR1 is MNHNY and CDR2 SVGAGI (reference sequence). The CDR3, as DNA: TGTGCCAGCAGGAAAGGGACCGGGACAGGGACAGATACGCAGTATTTT. This gives the protein CASRKGTGTGTDTQYF.

A few counts support this clonotype. The gene calls are TRBV19 and TRBJ2-2, with unresolved D. CDR1 is LNHDA and CDR2 is SQIVND in the germline V gene (reference sequence). The CDR3 extends over 16 amino acids. V lost 1 base, J lost 6 bases, and 15 bases lay in between. This CDR3 reads CASSIGSRHLAGELFF. In DNA, the CDR3 is TGTGCCAGTAGTATAGGTTCCCGCCACTTGGCCGGGGAGCTGTTTTTT.

This clonotype was found many times. The J gene is TRBJ2-1, the V gene TRBV29-1; 13 bases match TRBD2. Germline V gene data show CDR1 as SQVTM and CDR2 as ANQGSEA. J gave up 4 bases and V 0 bases, and 18 bases lay outside the gene matches. The CDR3 runs to 21 residues. Here the CDR3 DNA reads TGCAGCGTTGAAGATCGGGCTCTTACTAGCGGGGGGGCCGGGTCGTACAATGAGCAGTTCTTC. Translating gives CSVEDRALTSGGAGSYNEQFF.

This clonotype was observed many times. The chain couples TRBV5-1 to TRBJ2-7, with TRBD2 identical over 11 bases. Germline CDR1 is SGHRS and CDR2 is YFSETQ. The length of the CDR3 is 19 residues. The V segment lost 5 bases and the J segment 1 base; nucleotides outside the gene matches: 17. The CDR3 DNA follows: TGCGCCAGCAGGCCCTCCCCGGGACTAGCGGCCTCGGAGTCCTACGAGCAGTACTTC. Amino acid sequence: CASRPSPGLAASESYEQYF.

On this clonotype: At one of its ends the junction is not consistent with the germline gene, which may arise from a read error. The chain joins TRBV4-2 to TRBJ2-3, with D maybe TRBD2 (6 bases). Germline-derived CDR1 and CDR2 are LGHNA and YNFKEQ. This CDR3 is built from 16 residues. CDR3 sequence (DNA): TGTGCCAGCTGCCAAGACCGGGAGAGCTTCACGGATACGCAGTATTTT. It translates to CASCQDRESFTDTQYF.

The chain employs TRBV4-3 and TRBJ2-2, with unresolved D. The V end lost 1 base, the J end lost 2 bases, and 5 bases lay between the germline ends. From germline, CDR1 is LGHNA and CDR2 YSLEER. The CDR3 runs to 14 residues. CDR3 coding DNA: TGCGCCAGCAGCCAAGCCCGCAACACCGGGGAGCTGTTTTTT. Translating gives CASSQARNTGELFF.

This clonotype was picked up many times. The genes are TRBV24-1 and TRBJ1-1; D unclear. CDR1 is KGHDR, CDR2 SFDVKD, per germline. The CDR3 loop spans 14 amino acids. Trimming removed 3 bases from V and 1 base from J, with 8 bases in between. CDR3 nucleotide sequence: TGTGCCACCAGTGATCCCCCGCAGAACACTGAAGCTTTCTTT. Its protein is CATSDPPQNTEAFF.

This chain connects TRBV18 to TRBJ1-1; D call uncertain. Trimming shortened V by 3 bases and J by 8 bases, and 16 bases separated the two germline ends. CDR3 size: 14 residues. Germline V gene lookup returns CDR1 KGHSH and CDR2 LQKENI. The CDR3 reads CASSPEAPTLEAFF. The CDR3 bases are TGTGCCAGCTCACCGGAGGCACCGACACTGGAAGCTTTCTTT.

The rearrangement links TRBV7-9 to TRBJ1-2, with D perhaps TRBD1 (5 bases). CDR1 SEHNR and CDR2 FQNEAQ come from the germline V gene (reference sequence). V lost 4 bases, J lost 6 bases, and 9 bases lay in between. The CDR3 spans 12 residues. The CDR3 loop is CASSSPGNGYTF. DNA of the CDR3: TGTGCCAGCAGCTCTCCAGGGAATGGCTACACCTTC. Together with reference TRBV7-9 and TRBJ1-2, the CDR3 gives the full variable domain: DTGVSQNPRHKITKRGQNVTFRCDPISEHNRLYWYRQTLGQGPEFLTYFQNEAQLEKSRLLSDRFSAERPKGSFSTLEIQRTEQGDSAMYLCASSSPGNGYTFGSGTRLTVV.

The table lists this clonotype with a few counts. This rearrangement joins TRBV20-1 to TRBJ2-1; 10 nucleotides line up with TRBD2. V shed 2 bases, J shed 3 bases, and the junction held 10 bases outside the gene matches. This CDR3 is 17 amino acids long. CDR1 DFQATT and CDR2 SNEGSKA come from the germline V gene (reference sequence). The CDR3 here is CSARPLSGRAVYNEQFF. The CDR3 nucleotides read TGCAGTGCTAGACCCCTCAGCGGGAGGGCCGTCTACAATGAGCAGTTCTTC.

A few counts support this clonotype. The V and J genes are TRBV23-1 and TRBJ1-5; D is possibly TRBD1 (5 bases). TRBV23-1 is given ORF status, its function remaining uncertain. This CDR3 is built from 19 residues. V gave up 1 base and J gave up 3 bases, with 22 bases separating them. CDR3 DNA sequence: TGCGCCAGCAGTCAATTCCTGGGTCTGAAGGGGCCCGACAATCAGCCCCAGCATTTT. Translating it yields CASSQFLGLKGPDNQPQHF.

With regard to this clonotype: Possible read error: a much larger clone is one base away. The V call is TRBV20-1, the J call TRBJ1-3; no clear D gene. CDR3 length equals 14 residues. CDR1 and CDR2 from the germline V gene are DFQATT and SNEGSKA (reference sequence). Here the CDR3 DNA reads TGCAGTGCTAGAGAAAAAGTCTCTGGAAACACCATAGATTTT. Amino acids: CSAREKVSGNTIDF.

This clonotype came up many times. The rearrangement uses TRBV6-5 and TRBJ1-1; 7 bases agree with TRBD1. CDR3 length equals 14 residues. The germline V gene encodes CDR1 MNHEY and CDR2 SVGAGI. The trim removed 6 bases at V and 5 bases at J, leaving 9 bases unmatched. Here the CDR3 DNA reads TGTGCCAGCAGACCCAGAGACAGGGTGACTGAAGCTTTCTTT. It codes for CASRPRDRVTEAFF.

This clonotype was picked up a small number of times. V usage is TRBV20-1 and J usage is TRBJ2-3; D gene ambiguous. V dropped 2 bases and J dropped 6 bases, with 15 bases sitting between them. Per germline, CDR1 DFQATT and CDR2 SNEGSKA (reference sequence). The CDR3 is 14 amino acids. This chain's CDR3 is CSARNPVLPDTQYF. CDR3 DNA: TGCAGTGCTAGAAACCCCGTACTACCTGATACGCAGTATTTT.

V usage is TRBV27 and J usage is TRBJ1-1; D remains unclear. The CDR3 consists of 15 residues. V was shortened by 0 bases and J by 0 bases, with 8 bases between the two germline ends. Germline lookup yields CDR1 MNHEY and CDR2 SMNVEV (reference sequence). The CDR3 loop reads CASSLSRAVNTEAFF. DNA for the CDR3: TGTGCCAGCAGTTTATCGAGAGCCGTGAACACTGAAGCTTTCTTT.

This clonotype was observed many times. CDR3 sequence (DNA): TGTGCCAGTAGTACCTCACCGATAGCTACAGATACGCAGTATTTT. It codes for CASSTSPIATDTQYF. The rearrangement joins TRBV19 to TRBJ2-3; D unclear. The CDR3 runs 15 residues. V was cut by 4 bases and J by 3 bases, with 14 bases left in between. Germline-derived CDR1 and CDR2 are LNHDA and SQIVND (reference sequence).

This clonotype occurred many times. The chain links TRBV20-1 to TRBJ2-7, with a tentative D call TRBD2 (5 bases). The CDR3 is 17 residues long. Per germline, CDR1 DFQATT and CDR2 SNEGSKA (reference sequence). Trimming removed 0 bases from V and 0 bases from J, with 18 bases in between. CDR3 amino acids: CSARDLSPEADSYEQYF. The CDR3 DNA sequence: TGCAGTGCTAGAGATCTTAGCCCGGAGGCGGACTCCTACGAGCAGTACTTC.

This clonotype was detected many times. V and J are TRBV5-1 and TRBJ2-7; 11 nucleotides line up with TRBD2. The trim removed 3 bases at V and 5 bases at J, leaving 13 bases unmatched. The CDR3 runs to 17 residues. The germline V gene encodes CDR1 SGHRS and CDR2 YFSETQ. CDR3 region: CASSSSLAGGPLHEQYF. DNA for the CDR3: TGCGCCAGCAGCTCGAGCCTAGCGGGAGGTCCCCTCCACGAGCAGTACTTC.

This clonotype was seen only once. This may stem from a read error, because a much larger clone lies one nucleotide away. The chain links TRBV29-1 to TRBJ1-1; D uncertain. The V gene's germline CDR1 is SQVTM and CDR2 ANQGSEA. This CDR3 has 13 amino acids. The CDR3 DNA reads as TGCAGAGTGCTGCCCTGGGTGAACACTGAAGCTTTCTTT. Translation gives CRVLPWVNTEAFF.

V usage is TRBV15 and J usage is TRBJ1-4, with no clear D. Germline CDR1 reads LNHNV; CDR2 reads YYDKDF (reference sequence). The CDR3 is 15 residues long. Trimming cost V 3 bases and J 0 bases, with 8 bases left between them. This chain's CDR3 is CATSSGLATNEKLFF. CDR3 nucleotide sequence: TGTGCCACCAGCAGTGGTTTGGCAACTAATGAAAAACTGTTTTTT.

This clonotype was observed at least ten times. The chain recombines TRBV27 with TRBJ2-6; no definite D call. Per germline, CDR1 MNHEY and CDR2 SMNVEV (reference sequence). V dropped 4 bases and J dropped 0 bases, with 4 bases sitting between them. CDR3 length equals 14 residues. CDR3 in DNA: TGTGCCAGCAGTTGGAGCTCTGGGGCCAACGTCCTGACTTTC. Protein sequence: CASSWSSGANVLTF. The whole variable domain, filled in from reference TRBV27 and TRBJ2-6, reads EAQVTQNPRYLITVTGKKLTVTCSQNMNHEYMSWYRQDPGLGLRQIYYSMNVEVTDKGDVPEGYKVSRKEKRNFPLILESPSPNQTSLYFCASSWSSGANVLTFGAGSRLTVL.